One sample yielded the 10 T cell receptor beta chains listed below, sequenced in a study of radiotherapy plus CTLA-4 blockade in lung cancer. This table comes from immunoSEQ multiplex PCR, and its TCRdb copy is limited to in-frame clones, with some not included. In the table there are tens of thousands of clones, 76% of which are singletons. The sequenced sample was peripheral blood, obtained from a patient treated with radiotherapy plus ipilimumab. These TCRs come from a human donor with non-small cell lung cancer who had a complete response to radiotherapy plus ipilimumab.

The rearrangement links TRBV27 to TRBJ2-2, with TRBD1 identical over 9 bases. CDR1 and CDR2 from the germline V gene are MNHEY and SMNVEV (reference sequence). Trimming cost V 4 bases and J 0 bases; bases outside gene matches: 9. There are 18 residues in the CDR3. CDR3 amino acids: CASSSVGQGPSNTGELFF. DNA for the CDR3: TGTGCCAGCAGTTCCGTGGGACAGGGCCCTTCGAACACCGGGGAGCTGTTTTTT.

This clone came up a few times. The chain has TRBV11-2 and TRBJ2-7, with 7 nucleotides matching TRBD2. Trimming cost V 1 base and J 2 bases; bases outside gene matches: 8. The CDR3 spans 16 residues. CDR1 and CDR2 (germline): SGHAT, FQNNGV. CDR3 sequence (DNA): TGTGCCAGCAGCTTAGTCAGCTGGGGACTAACCTACGAGCAGTACTTC. This gives the protein CASSLVSWGLTYEQYF.

The chain links TRBV7-9 to TRBJ2-7; TRBD1 matches at 7 bases. The CDR3 runs to 13 residues. Trimming removed 5 bases from V and 2 bases from J; junction bases left unmatched: 3. Germline values: CDR1 SEHNR, CDR2 FQNEAQ (reference sequence). CDR3 sequence reads: CASSRDSTYEQYF. DNA of the CDR3: TGTGCCAGCAGCCGGGACAGCACCTACGAGCAGTACTTC.

The table lists this clone with a count of one. The V call is TRBV7-6, the J call TRBJ1-1; D is unclear. The CDR3 contains 14 residues. Trimming pared 0 bases from V and 2 bases from J, leaving 7 bases between. Germline values: CDR1 SGHVS, CDR2 FNYEAQ. The CDR3 coding sequence is TGTGCCAGCAGCTTAGCGGGGAGAAACACTGAAGCTTTCTTT. This codes for CASSLAGRNTEAFF.

This clone has only one observation. The chain has TRBV11-2 and TRBJ2-7; TRBD2 matches at 8 bases. Germline lookup yields CDR1 SGHAT and CDR2 FQNNGV. CDR3 size: 13 residues. J lost 5 bases, V lost 2 bases, and 2 bases had no gene match. CDR3 residues: CASSLRRGDEQYF. The CDR3 nucleotides read TGTGCCAGCAGCTTAAGGCGGGGGGACGAGCAGTACTTC. Full variable domain (outside the CDR3, taken from reference TRBV11-2 and TRBJ2-7): EAGVAQSPRYKIIEKRQSVAFWCNPISGHATLYWYQQILGQGPKLLIQFQNNGVVDDSQLPKDRFSAERLKGVDSTLKIQPAKLEDSAVYLCASSLRRGDEQYFGPGTRLTVT.

This clone has a handful of counts. V gene TRBV9 combines with J gene TRBJ2-6; a weak D match, TRBD2 (5 bases). The V and J ends lost 0 bases and 0 bases respectively, with 16 bases between them. The CDR3 has 19 amino acids. CDR1 is SGDLS, CDR2 YYNGEE, per germline. The CDR3 spells CASSVVPAGVDSGANVLTF. CDR3 nucleotides: TGTGCCAGCAGCGTAGTGCCTGCGGGCGTGGACTCTGGGGCCAACGTCCTGACTTTC.

CDR3 DNA sequence: TGCGCCAGCAGCCAAGCCTACGAGAAGTATGGCTACACCTTC. Translating it yields CASSQAYEKYGYTF. The V call is TRBV4-1, the J call TRBJ1-2; D gene unclear. Germline lookup yields CDR1 MGHRA and CDR2 YSYEKL. The CDR3 is 14 residues long. V lost 1 base and J 5 bases, leaving 11 bases between the germline ends.

The chain couples TRBV27 to TRBJ1-1; D uncertain. The V gene lost 7 bases and the J gene lost 10 bases, with 13 bases spanning the gap. CDR1 is MNHEY and CDR2 is SMNVEV in the germline V gene (reference sequence). The CDR3 runs to 11 residues. CDR3 nucleotide sequence: TGTGCCAGCATTCCCCGAGGGAGAGCTTTCTTT. It yields the protein CASIPRGRAFF.

This clone occurred a few times. This rearrangement joins TRBV27 to TRBJ1-2; TRBD1 matches 9 bases. J was trimmed by 0 bases and V by 5 bases; bases with no gene match: 7. This CDR3 has 16 amino acids. Germline loops: CDR1 MNHEY, CDR2 SMNVEV (reference sequence). For the CDR3, the DNA is TGTGCCAGCAGTCCCGGACAGGGGAGGGCTAACTATGGCTACACCTTC. Translating gives CASSPGQGRANYGYTF.

The genes are TRBV28 and TRBJ1-5; D uncertain. The CDR3 has 12 amino acids. Germline V lookup: CDR1 MDHEN, CDR2 SYDVKM. Between the trimmed V and J ends, which lost 6 bases and 7 bases, there was a span of 10 bases. The CDR3 DNA reads TGTGCCAGCAGACCGGTTCGGCAGCCCCAGCATTTT. Protein: CASRPVRQPQHF.